These 14 T cell receptor beta chains originate from one sample sequenced in a study of blood T cell repertoires in COVID-19. TCRdb keeps only in-frame clones here, not all; method: immunoSEQ multiplex PCR. This sample carries around 93,000 clones, approximately 88% of them seen once, and the ten largest clones take roughly 11%. The sequencing sample was made of peripheral blood. These receptors were taken from an elderly man with acute or convalescent COVID-19.

The chain links TRBV28 to TRBJ1-2, with D possibly being TRBD1 (6 bases). The V end was cut by 6 bases, the J end by 7 bases, with 12 bases between. CDR3 size: 12 residues. The germline V gene has CDR1 MDHEN and CDR2 SYDVKM. The CDR3 coding sequence is TGTGCCAGCAGCTACAGGGACGGTGGCTACACCTTC. Its protein product is CASSYRDGGYTF.

This clone was seen a handful of times. The CDR3 reads CASSWAMNTEAFF. The CDR3 DNA is TGTGCCAGCAGCTGGGCAATGAACACTGAAGCTTTCTTT. The chain links TRBV7-3 to TRBJ1-1; D call uncertain. Germline CDR1 reads SGHTA; CDR2 reads FQGTGA. There are 13 residues in the CDR3. With 4 bases removed from V and 0 bases from J, the gap between germline ends came to 6 bases.

V gene TRBV6-2 or TRBV6-3 combines with J gene TRBJ1-5; 9 bases align to TRBD1. This CDR3 has 16 residues. Germline CDR1 is MNHEY and CDR2 is SVGEGT. J gave up 3 bases and V 6 bases, and 9 bases lay outside the gene matches. For the CDR3, the DNA is TGTGCCAGCAGCGCCAGGACAGGGGCGCCCAATCAGCCCCAGCATTTT. Amino acid sequence: CASSARTGAPNQPQHF.

The V and J genes are TRBV6-1 and TRBJ1-6; maybe TRBD1 (5 bases). CDR1 is MNHNS, CDR2 SASEGT, per germline. With 2 bases removed from V and 7 bases from J, the gap between germline ends came to 12 bases. The CDR3 consists of 15 residues. The CDR3 here is CASSEQDSRNSPLHF. Here the CDR3 DNA reads TGTGCCAGCAGTGAACAAGACAGTAGAAATTCACCCCTCCACTTT.

Here the CDR3 DNA reads TGTGCCAGCAGCTTAGTGCAGGGGGCTGGCACTGAAGCTTTCTTT. Encoded protein: CASSLVQGAGTEAFF. The chain employs TRBV7-2 and TRBJ1-1, with 8 bases that match TRBD1. In germline, CDR1 is SGHTA, CDR2 FQGNSA. The CDR3 has 15 amino acids. With 1 base clipped from V and 4 bases from J, the junction kept 5 bases outside the gene matches.

The chain carries TRBV28 and TRBJ1-2; no reliable D call. CDR3 length: 13 residues. The germline V and J ends were trimmed by 6 bases and 4 bases, with 12 bases remaining between them. From germline, CDR1 is MDHEN and CDR2 SYDVKM. CDR3 sequence: CASSPGVLYGYTF. The CDR3 bases are TGTGCCAGCAGCCCCGGTGTGCTCTATGGCTACACCTTC.

This clone was picked up one time. The chain employs TRBV18 and TRBJ2-3, with D perhaps TRBD2 (5 bases). Between the trimmed V and J ends, which lost 3 bases and 1 base, there was a span of 11 bases. The CDR3 has 15 residues. Germline CDR1 and CDR2: KGHSH and LQKENI. The CDR3 DNA follows: TGTGCCAGCTCACCTCTTCGGGGTGGCACAGATACGCAGTATTTT. Its protein is CASSPLRGGTDTQYF.

This chain joins TRBV5-1 and TRBJ1-1; D perhaps matches TRBD1 (6 bases). This CDR3 contains 15 residues. Germline loops: CDR1 SGHRS, CDR2 YFSETQ. Trimming removed 4 bases at V and 0 bases at J, with 13 bases between. CDR3 nucleotides: TGCGCCAGCAGCGGGGGAACAGGGATGAACACTGAAGCTTTCTTT. Residues: CASSGGTGMNTEAFF.

The J gene is TRBJ2-5, the V gene TRBV7-3; TRBD2 matches at 14 bases. Germline V gene data show CDR1 as SGHTA and CDR2 as FQGTGA. Trimming removed 5 bases from V and 3 bases from J; junction bases left unmatched: 5. This CDR3 region has 16 residues. CDR3 region: CASSPGTSGGEETQYF. The CDR3 DNA is TGTGCCAGCAGCCCCGGGACTAGCGGGGGCGAAGAGACCCAGTACTTC. The full variable domain, with the rest looked up from reference TRBV7-3 and TRBJ2-5, is GAGVSQTPSNKVTEKGKYVELRCDPISGHTALYWYRQSLGQGPEFLIYFQGTGAADDSGLPNDRFFAVRPEGSVSTLKIQRTERGDSAVYLCASSPGTSGGEETQYFGPGTRLLVL.

The chain employs TRBV16 and TRBJ1-5; tentative D call: TRBD1 (5 bases). There are 14 residues in the CDR3. Trimming pared 2 bases from V and 7 bases from J, leaving 12 bases between. Germline V gives CDR1 KGHSY, CDR2 FQNENV. The CDR3 region has the DNA TGTGCCAGCAGCCAAGGGTTTCAGGGCCAGCCCCAGCATTTT. It translates to CASSQGFQGQPQHF.

The chain couples TRBV29-1 to TRBJ1-2; D unresolved. This CDR3 region has 16 residues. Germline V gene lookup returns CDR1 SQVTM and CDR2 ANQGSEA. Between the trimmed V and J ends, which lost 4 bases and 7 bases, there was a span of 25 bases. The DNA of the CDR3 is TGCAGCGTTGGTTCGGTCGGGATGGGTCGAGAAGGTGGCTACACCTTC. Its protein product is CSVGSVGMGREGGYTF.

The V and J genes are TRBV10-1 and TRBJ2-2; D gene unclear. With 6 bases removed from V and 0 bases from J, the gap between germline ends came to 8 bases. Germline V CDR1 and CDR2: WNHNN, SYGVQD (reference sequence). The CDR3 consists of 14 residues. The CDR3 protein is CASSAEANTGELFF. The CDR3 DNA reads TGCGCCAGCAGCGCAGAAGCGAACACCGGGGAGCTGTTTTTT.

This chain joins TRBV6-2 or TRBV6-3 and TRBJ2-7, with D possibly being TRBD1 (6 bases). CDR1 and CDR2 (germline): MNHEY, SVGEGT. V was cut by 6 bases and J by 4 bases, with 19 bases left in between. This CDR3 is 15 amino acids long. The CDR3 here is CASSPRRGSSYEQYF. As DNA, the CDR3 is TGTGCCAGCAGCCCCCGAAGGGGGTCTTCTTACGAGCAGTACTTC.

The table lists this clone with a few counts. This chain uses TRBV19 with TRBJ1-2; perhaps TRBD1 as D (6 bases). The germline V gene encodes CDR1 LNHDA and CDR2 SQIVND (reference sequence). Trimming shortened V by 6 bases and J by 3 bases, and 8 bases separated the two germline ends. The CDR3 contains 12 residues. The CDR3 is CASRTGYYGYTF. The DNA for the CDR3 is TGTGCCAGTAGGACAGGATACTATGGCTACACCTTC.